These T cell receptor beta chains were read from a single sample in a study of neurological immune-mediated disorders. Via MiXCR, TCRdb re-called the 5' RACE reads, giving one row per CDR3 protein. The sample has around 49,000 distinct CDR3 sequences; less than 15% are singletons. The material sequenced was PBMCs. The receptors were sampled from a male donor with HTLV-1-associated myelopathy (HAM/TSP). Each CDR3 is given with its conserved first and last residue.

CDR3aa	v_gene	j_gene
CASSSEPQSYNEQFF	TRBV5-1	TRBJ2-1
CASSLAPDYGYTF	TRBV5-1	TRBJ1-2
CASSLLGQGETQYF	TRBV5-8	TRBJ2-5
CATSPGLAGDYNEQFF	TRBV15	TRBJ2-1
CASSLGRNTEAFF	TRBV7-2	TRBJ1-1
CASIDREDQPQHF	TRBV6-2/TRBV6-3	TRBJ1-5
CASSLGITEAFF	TRBV5-1	TRBJ1-1
CASSFSKNTEAFF	TRBV7-7	TRBJ1-1
CASSLVPGGGQPQHF	TRBV7-8	TRBJ1-5
CSARRRGGINEQFF	TRBV20-1	TRBJ2-1
CASSLTRDRGTDTQYF	TRBV7-2	TRBJ2-3
CASSQETGPNSPLHF	TRBV3-1	TRBJ1-6
CSAPNRGPTGELFF	TRBV20-1	TRBJ2-2
CASSKIAGGAGELFF	TRBV5-1	TRBJ2-2
CASRRLPSTDTQYF	TRBV5-1	TRBJ2-3
CASSSGLAFQETQYF	TRBV6-2/TRBV6-3	TRBJ2-5
CASSLGQNYGYTF	TRBV7-8	TRBJ1-2
CASSSRTSRLF	TRBV5-1	TRBJ1-2
CASSLKGTGFYGYTF	TRBV27	TRBJ1-2
CASSPQVDQPQHF	TRBV4-3	TRBJ1-5
CASSLGGSDTDTQYF	TRBV5-1	TRBJ2-3
CSVTTGGRNQPQHF	TRBV29-1	TRBJ1-5
CASSNRKGLNNEQFF	TRBV7-2	TRBJ2-1
CATSGSILADNEQFF	TRBV15	TRBJ2-1
CASSPAGHNSPLHF	TRBV3-1	TRBJ1-6
CASSRGSSGANVLTF	TRBV7-6	TRBJ2-6
CASSPIQRAQNTGELFF	TRBV6-2/TRBV6-3	TRBJ2-2
CASSFFRDSNQPQHF	TRBV7-8	TRBJ1-5
CASSQDRGQVNSPLHF	TRBV4-3	TRBJ1-6
CSSRSCNSPLHF	TRBV4-3	TRBJ1-6
CASSQDLRGNTIYF	TRBV14	TRBJ1-3
CASSLRATNEKLFF	TRBV7-2	TRBJ1-4
CAIKKRGRGLQDTQYF	TRBV27	TRBJ2-3
CATSQSRTAFSDTQYF	TRBV15	TRBJ2-3
CASSSTSGNSPLHF	TRBV5-1	TRBJ1-6
CASSLGGNPYEQYF	TRBV5-5	TRBJ2-7
CASSLGDTEAFF	TRBV5-6	TRBJ1-1
CSARSRASGGSTDTQYF	TRBV20-1	TRBJ2-3
CAIRTSGGPNEQFF	TRBV10-3	TRBJ2-1
CSARDMTGENSPLHF	TRBV20-1	TRBJ1-6
CSARGQGASGYTF	TRBV20-1	TRBJ1-2
CSARTLADGHEQYF	TRBV20-1	TRBJ2-7
CATSRDPQTGAGGYTF	TRBV15	TRBJ1-2
CSVGAQGRNQPQHF	TRBV29-1	TRBJ1-5
CASSEGLSSGAVDTQYF	TRBV10-1	TRBJ2-3
CASSLDREETQYF	TRBV7-2	TRBJ2-5
CSVAGGGYGDTQYF	TRBV29-1	TRBJ2-3
CASSFTDSNQPQHF	TRBV7-2	TRBJ1-5
CSARTSGETQYF	TRBV29-1	TRBJ2-5
CAISEWGQGTSNQPQHF	TRBV10-3	TRBJ1-5
CSASKWGPIQGAGNTIYF	TRBV20-1	TRBJ1-3